This is a list of T cell receptor beta chains from one sample in a study of Ad26.COV2.S vaccination and SARS-CoV-2 variants. Repertoires were generated with immunoSEQ multiplex PCR, while TCRdb's copy carries only in-frame clones and drops some. The table shows approximately 460,000 clones, with about nine tenths occurring only once. The source material was peripheral blood, sampled in a trial of Ad26.COV2.S vaccine versus placebo. These receptors were taken from a person between 18 and 59 years old who received the Ad26.COV2.S COVID-19 vaccine or a placebo. CDR3s include the opening cysteine and the closing phenylalanine or tryptophan.

v_call	cdr3_aa
TRBV5-5	CASSVGLAGSTGELFF
TRBV4-2	CASSQGGLDNEQYF
TRBV28	CASSDDGAGYTF
TRBV10-1	CASRGPERGLGTEAFF
TRBV7-9	CASSLRSGVSTDTQYF
TRBV7-2	CASSLGRTILNEQFF
TRBV12-5	CASQLLPSGTEAFF
TRBV24-1	CATSDRTGGGTEAFF
TRBV12-5	CASGVPGGRNTEAFF
TRBV6-5	CAVHRGISGYTF
TRBV12-3/TRBV12-4	CASSGDSLYGYTF
TRBV28	CASRTTHGLLYEQYF
TRBV28	CASRTGRNYGYTF
TRBV6-6	CASLPGSNQPQHF
TRBV2	CASKGLGARANYGYTF
TRBV7-3	CASSPHPGLAGGRYNEQFF
TRBV6-5	CASSLAAGGGSYEQYF
TRBV15	CATSEVGLAGVSEQFF
TRBV5-4	CASSLPIENTIYF
TRBV10-3	CAISESTGTGNTGELFF
TRBV7-9	CASSLGQGSTEAFF
TRBV30	CAWSPTSNQPQHF
TRBV27	CASKKPGPEETQYF
TRBV10-3	CAISDITGGAGGYTF
TRBV30	CASNRDREYYGYTF
TRBV7-9	CASSLLIAGRTDTQYF
TRBV18	CASSPPPEAGTQYF